One and the same sample provided the 19 T cell receptor beta chains below, sequenced in a study of T cells in Graves' hyperthyroidism and ophthalmopathy. Regions amplified from RNA transcripts were the TCR beta CDR3 regions. An initial round of RT-PCR targeting the TCR CDR3 relied on the HTBI primer set. TCRdb re-analysed the multiplex PCR reads in MiXCR, keeping a single row per CDR3 protein. The table lists 660,000 or so distinct CDR3 sequences, less than 25% of them singletons, with roughly 30% in the top ten. Sequencing used blood. These receptors were obtained from a man younger than 40 with Graves' ophthalmopathy.

V usage is TRBV6-2 or TRBV6-3 and J usage is TRBJ1-5; TRBD1 matches 10 bases. Germline V gene data show CDR1 as MNHEY and CDR2 as SVGEGT. This CDR3 comprises 16 residues. V lost 5 bases and J lost 1; bases outside the gene matches: 5. The CDR3 bases are TGTGCCAGCAGTATTCCGGGACAGGGGAGCAATCAGCCCCAGCATTTT. Protein: CASSIPGQGSNQPQHF.

This clonotype was seen at least ten times. This chain uses TRBV5-1 with TRBJ1-1, with no clear D. Germline V CDR1 and CDR2: SGHRS, YFSETQ. This CDR3 spans 13 amino acids. The V and J ends lost 9 bases and 0 bases respectively, with 12 bases between them. CDR3 coding DNA: TGCGCCACTAAGACAACTATGAACACTGAAGCTTTCTTT. Translating gives CATKTTMNTEAFF.

This clonotype was found many times. The chain has TRBV28 and TRBJ2-7; D perhaps matches TRBD1 (6 bases). Trimming shortened V by 4 bases and J by 5 bases, and 15 bases separated the two germline ends. The germline CDR1 and CDR2 sequences are MDHEN and SYDVKM. The CDR3 spans 14 residues. The CDR3 region is CASSYPGTSDEQYF. CDR3 DNA: TGTGCCAGCAGTTACCCAGGGACATCGGACGAGCAGTACTTC.

The sample holds many counts of this clonotype. The V call is TRBV2, the J call TRBJ2-1; D possibly corresponds to TRBD2 (5 bases). The CDR3 loop spans 15 amino acids. Trimming took off 6 bases at V and 1 base at J, with 13 bases between the two ends. The V gene's germline CDR1 is SNHLY and CDR2 FYNNEI. CDR3 amino acids: CASRRLALSYNEQFF. The CDR3 nucleotides are TGTGCCAGCAGGAGGCTAGCCTTGTCCTACAATGAGCAGTTCTTC.

In its sample, this clonotype was seen many times. The V gene is TRBV5-1, the J gene TRBJ1-1; D may be TRBD1 (6 bases). CDR3 size: 14 residues. Germline V CDR1 and CDR2: SGHRS, YFSETQ. Trimming left V 3 bases short and J 0 bases short, with 9 bases between. The CDR3 is CASSWTEMNTEAFF. In DNA form, the CDR3 reads TGCGCCAGCAGCTGGACAGAGATGAACACTGAAGCTTTCTTT.

This clonotype has only a few counts. J is TRBJ2-7 and V is TRBV7-9; D perhaps matches TRBD1 (6 bases). Trimming cost V 7 bases and J 5 bases, with 15 bases left between them. The germline CDR1 and CDR2 sequences are SEHNR and FQNEAQ (reference sequence). The CDR3 is 13 amino acids. CDR3 in DNA: TGTGCCAGCACCCAGAACAGGGTCGACGAGCAGTACTTC. Its protein product is CASTQNRVDEQYF.

This clonotype has just a few counts. The chain couples TRBV6-5 to TRBJ2-7; TRBD2 might be the D (6 bases). V was pared by 2 bases and J by 3 bases, with 17 bases between. In germline, CDR1 is MNHEY, CDR2 SVGAGI. The CDR3 runs 16 residues. CDR3 loop: CASSYGRLRRDYEQYF. The CDR3 region has the DNA TGTGCCAGCAGTTACGGGCGTCTCCGGCGGGACTACGAGCAGTACTTC.

The chain links TRBV4-1 to TRBJ2-7, with D perhaps being TRBD1 or TRBD2 (5 bases each). The CDR3 totals 14 residues. Trimming took 3 bases from V and 0 from J, leaving 9 bases between them. CDR1 is MGHRA, CDR2 YSYEKL, per germline. CDR3 coding DNA: TGCGCCAGCAGCCACCCCGGGACCTCCTACGAGCAGTACTTC. Amino acid sequence: CASSHPGTSYEQYF.

In DNA form, the CDR3 reads TGTGCCAGCAGCTTGAGGGTCGCGGCAGCGGATAATCAGCCCCAGCATTTT. Amino acids: CASSLRVAAADNQPQHF. V is TRBV5-6 and J is TRBJ1-5; D is undetermined. CDR1 and CDR2 (germline): SGHDT, YYEEEE. The ends were cut back, 1 base at V and 4 bases at J, with 18 bases in the middle. The CDR3 length is 17 residues.

This sequence joins TRBV20-1 and TRBJ2-2; 9 bases line up with TRBD2. This CDR3 is built from 17 residues. V lost 1 base and J lost 4; bases outside the gene matches: 10. Looked up from germline, CDR1 is DFQATT and CDR2 is SNEGSKA (reference sequence). This chain's CDR3 is CSARVGGRALGTGELFF. The CDR3 coding sequence is TGCAGTGCTAGAGTGGGCGGGAGGGCCCTCGGCACCGGGGAGCTGTTTTTT.

The chain combines TRBV18 with TRBJ2-2; possibly TRBD1 for D (6 bases). Trimming pared 3 bases from V and 3 bases from J, leaving 14 bases between. The germline gives CDR1 KGHSH, CDR2 LQKENI. This CDR3 is built from 16 residues. The CDR3 DNA is TGTGCCAGCTCACCCAGGGGCCTCCTTGACACCGGGGAGCTGTTTTTT. Amino acids: CASSPRGLLDTGELFF.

This clonotype was counted many times. This chain joins TRBV11-2 and TRBJ2-7; D gene ambiguous. The CDR3 contains 13 residues. The germline V gene has CDR1 SGHAT and CDR2 FQNNGV. V shed 2 bases and J shed 4 bases, with 9 bases lying between them. Written as DNA, the CDR3 is TGTGCCAGCAGCTTAAGTCGGTCGTACGAGCAGTACTTC. It specifies CASSLSRSYEQYF.

This clonotype was counted many times. The V gene is TRBV20-1, the J gene TRBJ2-7; the match to TRBD1 covers 7 bases. There are 15 residues in the CDR3. The junction had 9 bases not matched to a gene; V was cut back by 0 bases and J by 4 bases. CDR1 and CDR2 from the germline V gene are DFQATT and SNEGSKA (reference sequence). CDR3: CSARDLRDRPYEQYF. CDR3 DNA sequence: TGCAGTGCTAGAGATTTAAGGGACAGACCTTACGAGCAGTACTTC.

This clonotype was recorded a few times. The CDR3 bases are TGTGCCAGCAGCGTGGCCGTCTCTGGAAACACCATATATTTT. This encodes CASSVAVSGNTIYF. The chain recombines TRBV9 with TRBJ1-3; no firm D call. CDR1 SGDLS and CDR2 YYNGEE come from the germline V gene. Trimming left V 2 bases short and J 0 bases short, with 6 bases between. This CDR3 spans 14 amino acids.

As to this clonotype: A read error may explain this, as a much larger clone is one base away. This rearrangement joins TRBV28 to TRBJ2-3; D may be TRBD2 (5 bases). The V gene lost 10 bases and the J gene lost 4 bases, with 18 bases spanning the gap. The CDR3 loop spans 14 amino acids. The germline V gene has CDR1 MDHEN and CDR2 SYDVKM. The chain's CDR3 is CATRGREAPDTQYF. DNA of the CDR3: TGTGCCACCCGTGGGAGAGAGGCACCAGATACGCAGTATTTT.

In this sample, this clonotype turned up many times. The rearrangement uses TRBV28 and TRBJ2-7; TRBD2 aligns across 14 bases. The V gene end was trimmed by 6 bases and the J gene end by 7 bases; junction bases not matched to a gene: 8. Germline CDR1 reads MDHEN; CDR2 reads SYDVKM. This CDR3 has 15 residues. CDR3 sequence: CASRTGLAGDWEQYF. The CDR3 DNA follows: TGTGCCAGCAGAACGGGACTAGCGGGAGACTGGGAGCAGTACTTC.

The chain links TRBV19 to TRBJ1-1, with D possibly TRBD1 on 6 matching bases. Trimming removed 5 bases at V and 3 bases at J, with 7 bases between. The CDR3 spans 12 residues. Germline loops: CDR1 LNHDA, CDR2 SQIVND (reference sequence). In DNA form, the CDR3 reads TGTGCCAGTAGTGACAGGCACACTGAAGCTTTCTTT. The encoded protein is CASSDRHTEAFF.

The J gene is TRBJ2-2, the V gene TRBV28; TRBD2 matches 10 bases. The germline V gene encodes CDR1 MDHEN and CDR2 SYDVKM. This CDR3 is 19 amino acids long. V lost 3 bases to trimming and J lost 3 bases; unmatched junction nucleotides: 13. This CDR3 is CASSFFGIAGGSDTGELFF. The CDR3 DNA reads as TGTGCCAGCAGTTTCTTCGGGATAGCGGGAGGTAGTGACACCGGGGAGCTGTTTTTT.

This chain joins TRBV12-3 or TRBV12-4 and TRBJ1-2; 8 nucleotides agree with TRBD1. The CDR3 is 13 residues long. V lost 8 bases and J lost 4; bases outside the gene matches: 6. The CDR3 nucleotides are TGTGCCAGCGCCCGACAGGGGAGCTATGGCTACACCTTC. Protein: CASARQGSYGYTF.